A selection of T cell receptor beta chains follows, all from one sample in a study of CXCR3-negative and CXCR3-positive naive CD8 T cells. From the 5' RACE reads, TCRdb lists one entry per CDR3 protein and no DNA. The sample features some 53,000 distinct CDR3 sequences, with roughly 0.59% in its top ten. What was sequenced was naive CXCR3+ CD8+ T cells from blood. These receptors were taken from a human donor in good health. Some clones in this sample may be carry-over from other donors' samples. Both conserved end residues are part of each CDR3. Each record gives: V gene, J gene, CDR3 protein.

V gene: TRBV7-9; J gene: TRBJ1-2; CDR3 protein: CASSPVIRGYTF
V gene: TRBV19; J gene: TRBJ1-1; CDR3 protein: CASDPSGSTEAFF
V gene: TRBV4-3; J gene: TRBJ2-5; CDR3 protein: CASSQDGNQETQYF
V gene: TRBV7-9; J gene: TRBJ2-7; CDR3 protein: CASSPGARNEQYF
V gene: TRBV2; J gene: TRBJ1-2; CDR3 protein: CASSEGPTGYTF
V gene: TRBV4-3; J gene: TRBJ1-3; CDR3 protein: CASSQGRDPGNTICF
V gene: TRBV29-1; J gene: TRBJ2-2; CDR3 protein: CSVEDQGGAGELFF
V gene: TRBV6-5; J gene: TRBJ2-7; CDR3 protein: CASSYSNSPHEQYF
V gene: TRBV29-1; J gene: TRBJ1-1; CDR3 protein: CSVVQGLNTEAFF
V gene: TRBV28; J gene: TRBJ1-3; CDR3 protein: CASSFSSGNTIYF
V gene: TRBV28; J gene: TRBJ2-7; CDR3 protein: CASSLRGIEAYEQYF
V gene: TRBV4-3; J gene: TRBJ1-5; CDR3 protein: CASSQDYSNQPQHF
V gene: TRBV7-3; J gene: TRBJ2-1; CDR3 protein: CASSSEDAANEQFF
V gene: TRBV5-5; J gene: TRBJ2-5; CDR3 protein: CASSLWAGKVKETQYF
V gene: TRBV7-9; J gene: TRBJ2-7; CDR3 protein: CASSQRKWEQYF
V gene: TRBV29-1; J gene: TRBJ1-1; CDR3 protein: CSARGVANTEAFF
V gene: TRBV5-1; J gene: TRBJ2-7; CDR3 protein: CASSFNRDYEQYF
V gene: TRBV6-2/TRBV6-3; J gene: TRBJ2-1; CDR3 protein: CASTLLGGEQLF
V gene: TRBV3-1; J gene: TRBJ2-7; CDR3 protein: CASSREDHEQYF
V gene: TRBV7-9; J gene: TRBJ2-7; CDR3 protein: CASSLSYYEQYF
V gene: TRBV7-9; J gene: TRBJ2-1; CDR3 protein: CATPGTGFNEQFF
V gene: TRBV28; J gene: TRBJ2-5; CDR3 protein: CASSLPGQGGETQYF
V gene: TRBV4-3; J gene: TRBJ2-1; CDR3 protein: CASSQGTGLYNEQFF
V gene: TRBV29-1; J gene: TRBJ1-3; CDR3 protein: CSVARGWSGDFEDTIYF
V gene: TRBV7-9; J gene: TRBJ1-1; CDR3 protein: CASSPPTGTNTEAFF
V gene: TRBV29-1; J gene: TRBJ2-3; CDR3 protein: CSGKDGNTQYF
V gene: TRBV5-6; J gene: TRBJ2-3; CDR3 protein: CASLRASPSTDTQYF
V gene: TRBV19; J gene: TRBJ1-5; CDR3 protein: CASSIGLWRDQPQHF
V gene: TRBV7-9; J gene: TRBJ1-1; CDR3 protein: CASSAGPLMEAFF
V gene: TRBV27; J gene: TRBJ1-2; CDR3 protein: CASRYLTGGYGYTF